This TCR beta chain was identified in a study of blood T cell repertoires in COVID-19. Overall study: Italy, Spain and the United States were the sources of the convalescent and acute COVID-19 samples. T cells, B-cell-depleted T cells, or PBMCs provided the cDNA or gDNA that served as material.

This CDR3 has 18 amino acids. Germline CDR1 reads SEHNR; CDR2 reads FQNEAQ (reference sequence). The J segment lost 1 base and the V segment lost 4 bases, leaving 15 bases of the junction unmatched. Per the study methods: It was from reference gene primer amplification that nucleated cell counts were estimated. Assay used: immunoSEQ multiplex PCR; TCRdb lists only in-frame clones, some missing. That table is the source of V, J and clone size, and D and trimming were worked out from the DNA. The table shows roughly 82,000 clones, with roughly 91% occurring only once. This chain connects TRBV7-9 to TRBJ1-1, with TRBD1 matching 7 bases. What was sequenced was peripheral blood. The receptor was derived from a woman in her fifties or sixties in a cohort sampled during active COVID-19. CDR3 sequence reads: CASSSRGRRQGPNTEAFF. Here the CDR3 DNA reads TGTGCCAGCAGCTCACGGGGAAGAAGACAGGGCCCGAACACTGAAGCTTTCTTT.